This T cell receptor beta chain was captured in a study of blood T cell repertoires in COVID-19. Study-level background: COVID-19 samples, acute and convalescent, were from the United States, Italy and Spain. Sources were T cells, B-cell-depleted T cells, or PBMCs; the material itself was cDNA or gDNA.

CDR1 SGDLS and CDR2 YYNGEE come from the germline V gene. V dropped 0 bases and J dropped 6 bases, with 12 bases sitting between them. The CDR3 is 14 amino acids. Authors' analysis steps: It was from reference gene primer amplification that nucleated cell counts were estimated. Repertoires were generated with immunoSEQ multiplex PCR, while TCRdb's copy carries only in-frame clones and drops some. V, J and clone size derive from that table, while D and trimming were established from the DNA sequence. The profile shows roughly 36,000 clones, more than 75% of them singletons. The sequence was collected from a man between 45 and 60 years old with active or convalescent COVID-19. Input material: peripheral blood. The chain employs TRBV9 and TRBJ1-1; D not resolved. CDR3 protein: CASSVGGIGAEAFF. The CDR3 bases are TGTGCCAGCAGCGTAGGAGGGATTGGGGCTGAAGCTTTCTTT.